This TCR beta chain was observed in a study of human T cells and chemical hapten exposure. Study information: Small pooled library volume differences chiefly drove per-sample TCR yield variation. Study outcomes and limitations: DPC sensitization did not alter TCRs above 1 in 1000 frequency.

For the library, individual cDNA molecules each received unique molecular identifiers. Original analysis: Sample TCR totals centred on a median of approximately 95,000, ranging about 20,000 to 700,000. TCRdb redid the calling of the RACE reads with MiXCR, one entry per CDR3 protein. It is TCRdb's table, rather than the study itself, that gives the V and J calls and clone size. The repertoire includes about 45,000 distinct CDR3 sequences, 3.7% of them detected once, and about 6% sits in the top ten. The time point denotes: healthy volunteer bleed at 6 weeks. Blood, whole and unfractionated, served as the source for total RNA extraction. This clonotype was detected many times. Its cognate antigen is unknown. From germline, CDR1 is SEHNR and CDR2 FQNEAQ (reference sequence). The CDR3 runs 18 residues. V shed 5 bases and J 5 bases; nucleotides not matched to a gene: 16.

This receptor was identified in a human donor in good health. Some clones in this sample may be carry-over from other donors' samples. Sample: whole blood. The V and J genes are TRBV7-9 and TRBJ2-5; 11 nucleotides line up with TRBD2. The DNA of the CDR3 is TGTGCCAGCAGCCAGCCTGAAGTCCGACTAGCGGGACAGGAGACCCAGTACTTC. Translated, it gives CASSQPEVRLAGQETQYF.